The rows below give T cell receptor beta chains drawn from one sample of a study of identical twins' blood T cells. TCRdb reanalysed the 5' RACE reads using MiXCR and keeps one entry per CDR3 protein. The sample lists 350,000 to 400,000 distinct CDR3 sequences; about 28% were seen once. The sample was PBMCs. These receptors were obtained from a woman aged 18-49 years in good health. The CDR3 runs from the conserved cysteine through the conserved F or W. Each record gives: V gene, D gene, J gene, CDR3 protein. A D gene is named only where the DNA matches it firmly.

V gene: TRBV19
D gene: .
J gene: TRBJ1-5
CDR3 protein: CASTSGRQPQHF

V gene: TRBV2
D gene: .
J gene: TRBJ1-1
CDR3 protein: CASSESQVGVRAFF

V gene: TRBV5-6
D gene: .
J gene: TRBJ2-7
CDR3 protein: CTSSLATSYEQYF

V gene: TRBV20-1
D gene: TRBD2
J gene: TRBJ2-7
CDR3 protein: CSASGRVGEQYF

V gene: TRBV29-1
D gene: .
J gene: TRBJ1-5
CDR3 protein: CSVEWASGQPQHF

V gene: TRBV7-7
D gene: .
J gene: TRBJ2-5
CDR3 protein: CASSLVVWETQYF

V gene: TRBV18
D gene: TRBD1
J gene: TRBJ1-1
CDR3 protein: CASSLVHGQGEKAFF

V gene: TRBV5-6
D gene: .
J gene: TRBJ1-5
CDR3 protein: CASSLAYSNQPQHF

V gene: TRBV16
D gene: .
J gene: TRBJ2-5
CDR3 protein: CTSSQGRAQETQYF

V gene: TRBV7-8
D gene: TRBD2
J gene: TRBJ2-2
CDR3 protein: CASSLVVGGAGELFF

V gene: TRBV3-1
D gene: .
J gene: TRBJ1-3
CDR3 protein: CASHSQGDSGNTIYF

V gene: TRBV13
D gene: .
J gene: TRBJ1-1
CDR3 protein: CASSLDLGRGLNTEAFF

V gene: TRBV7-2
D gene: .
J gene: TRBJ2-1
CDR3 protein: CASSLWRQALGNEQFF

V gene: TRBV12-3/TRBV12-4
D gene: TRBD1
J gene: TRBJ1-2
CDR3 protein: CASSAPGGNYGYTF

V gene: TRBV9
D gene: .
J gene: TRBJ2-1
CDR3 protein: CASSVVEQGNEQFF

V gene: TRBV5-4
D gene: TRBD1
J gene: TRBJ1-2
CDR3 protein: CASSLSRDRANTNYGYTF

V gene: TRBV21-1
D gene: .
J gene: TRBJ1-2
CDR3 protein: CASSKGISLPVPYGYTF

V gene: TRBV7-9
D gene: .
J gene: TRBJ1-1
CDR3 protein: CAGSLASGGTEAFF

V gene: TRBV29-1
D gene: .
J gene: TRBJ1-4
CDR3 protein: CSVVGGQTNEKLFF

V gene: TRBV29-1
D gene: .
J gene: TRBJ2-3
CDR3 protein: CSVEGRRSPDTQYF

V gene: TRBV2
D gene: .
J gene: TRBJ2-7
CDR3 protein: CASSEDMGAYEQYF

V gene: TRBV11-2
D gene: TRBD2
J gene: TRBJ2-2
CDR3 protein: CASRRPRLAGIDTGELFF

V gene: TRBV20-1
D gene: .
J gene: TRBJ1-1
CDR3 protein: CSASPGGTQAFF

V gene: TRBV5-1
D gene: .
J gene: TRBJ2-1
CDR3 protein: CASSLVGSRDNEQFF

V gene: TRBV19
D gene: .
J gene: TRBJ1-1
CDR3 protein: CASSMKGQTAFF

V gene: TRBV20-1
D gene: .
J gene: TRBJ2-3
CDR3 protein: CSASFRQVATDTQYF

V gene: TRBV10-2
D gene: TRBD2
J gene: TRBJ2-7
CDR3 protein: CASIAGTSGTYEQYF

V gene: TRBV30
D gene: TRBD1
J gene: TRBJ1-4
CDR3 protein: CAWKGAVVANEKLFF

V gene: TRBV29-1
D gene: TRBD2
J gene: TRBJ2-1
CDR3 protein: CSVAGTSGGFYNEQFF

V gene: TRBV2
D gene: TRBD1
J gene: TRBJ1-4
CDR3 protein: CASSRTGTVGEKLFF

V gene: TRBV10-3
D gene: .
J gene: TRBJ1-1
CDR3 protein: CAISTTRGSREAFF

V gene: TRBV29-1
D gene: .
J gene: TRBJ1-2
CDR3 protein: CSVDQDGYTF

V gene: TRBV7-2
D gene: TRBD2
J gene: TRBJ2-1
CDR3 protein: CASSIAGGIYNEQFF

V gene: TRBV20-1
D gene: .
J gene: TRBJ1-1
CDR3 protein: CSAYDGNTEAFF

V gene: TRBV6-6
D gene: .
J gene: TRBJ1-2
CDR3 protein: CASSYWQDGYTF

V gene: TRBV29-1
D gene: .
J gene: TRBJ1-2
CDR3 protein: CSVGDDYGYTF

V gene: TRBV6-5
D gene: TRBD2
J gene: TRBJ2-3
CDR3 protein: CASSYSSREGSRDTQYF

V gene: TRBV19
D gene: .
J gene: TRBJ1-5
CDR3 protein: CASNTLGASYQPQHF

V gene: TRBV10-3
D gene: .
J gene: TRBJ1-6
CDR3 protein: CAISVGGVNSPLHF

V gene: TRBV19
D gene: TRBD2
J gene: TRBJ2-4
CDR3 protein: CASSIVGGDIQYF

V gene: TRBV9
D gene: TRBD1
J gene: TRBJ2-1
CDR3 protein: CASSPIGTVYNEQFF

V gene: TRBV20-1
D gene: TRBD1
J gene: TRBJ1-2
CDR3 protein: CSARTGTYGYTF

V gene: TRBV19
D gene: TRBD1
J gene: TRBJ2-1
CDR3 protein: CASSIDRGSSYNEQFF

V gene: TRBV27
D gene: .
J gene: TRBJ1-3
CDR3 protein: CASSAMGSERARGNTIYF

V gene: TRBV12-3/TRBV12-4
D gene: .
J gene: TRBJ2-2
CDR3 protein: CASSFGVSGELFF

V gene: TRBV27
D gene: .
J gene: TRBJ2-1
CDR3 protein: CASSTNSNEQFF

V gene: TRBV30
D gene: TRBD2
J gene: TRBJ2-3
CDR3 protein: CAWGLAGYTDTQYF

V gene: TRBV6-2/TRBV6-3
D gene: .
J gene: TRBJ2-6
CDR3 protein: CASSYQGANVLTF

V gene: TRBV29-1
D gene: .
J gene: TRBJ1-5
CDR3 protein: CSVEGRYGNQPQHF

V gene: TRBV5-5
D gene: TRBD1
J gene: TRBJ2-3
CDR3 protein: CASSLVRDSWADTQYF

V gene: TRBV25-1
D gene: .
J gene: TRBJ1-2
CDR3 protein: CASSDPDGAGYTF